The 7 T cell receptor beta chains below were found in one sample sequenced in a study of T cells in Graves' hyperthyroidism and ophthalmopathy. Amplified TCR beta CDR3 regions came from RNA transcripts. First-round RT-PCR of the TCR CDR3 relied on the HTBI primer set. TCRdb analysed the multiplex PCR reads with MiXCR anew, one entry per CDR3 protein. The sample lists about 160,000 distinct CDR3 sequences; about a tenth were seen once. Sequencing input: blood. The receptors here all came from a woman younger than 35 with Graves' hyperthyroidism that later progressed to Graves' ophthalmopathy.

This clonotype was counted many times. This chain uses TRBV7-2 with TRBJ2-7, with 7 bases aligning to TRBD1. V shed 5 bases and J 4 bases; nucleotides not matched to a gene: 5. Germline loops: CDR1 SGHTA, CDR2 FQGNSA. CDR3 length: 13 residues. The CDR3 DNA reads TGTGCCAGCAGCCTAGGGGGACAGTACGAGCAGTACTTC. Its protein product is CASSLGGQYEQYF. Combining the CDR3 with reference TRBV7-2 and TRBJ2-7 gives the whole variable domain GAGVSQSPSNKVTEKGKDVELRCDPISGHTALYWYRQSLGQGLEFLIYFQGNSAPDKSGLPSDRFSAERTGGSVSTLTIQRTQQEDSAVYLCASSLGGQYEQYFGPGTRLTVT.

This clonotype came up many times. The chain is built from TRBV27 and TRBJ1-6; tentatively, D is TRBD1 (5 bases). V was clipped by 6 bases and J by 9 bases, with 12 bases between them. This CDR3 region has 13 residues. The V gene's germline CDR1 is MNHEY and CDR2 SMNVEV (reference sequence). The CDR3 sequence is CASRRDGGSPLHF. The CDR3 coding sequence is TGTGCCAGCAGGCGGGACGGGGGTTCACCCCTCCACTTT.

This clonotype was seen at least ten times. V gene TRBV4-1 combines with J gene TRBJ1-5; 8 bases fit TRBD1. J was trimmed by 3 bases and V by 5 bases; bases with no gene match: 3. In germline, CDR1 is MGHRA, CDR2 YSYEKL. The CDR3 covers 14 residues. In DNA, the CDR3 is TGCGCCAGCAGCGAGGGACAGGTCAATCAGCCCCAGCATTTT. It specifies CASSEGQVNQPQHF.

The chain uses TRBV4-2 and TRBJ2-7, with D perhaps TRBD1 or TRBD2 (5 bases each). The germline gives CDR1 LGHNA, CDR2 YNFKEQ. CDR3 size: 14 residues. The V gene lost 2 bases and the J gene lost 5 bases, with 13 bases spanning the gap. The CDR3, as DNA: TGTGCCAGCAGCCAAAAGACTACGGGGCACGAGCAGTACTTC. It specifies CASSQKTTGHEQYF.

In this sample, this clonotype turned up a few times. The chain employs TRBV7-9 and TRBJ2-3; 10 bases line up with TRBD1. This CDR3 has 15 residues. Germline-derived CDR1 and CDR2 are SEHNR and FQNEAQ (reference sequence). J lost 1 base, V lost 5 bases, and 3 bases had no gene match. CDR3 nucleotides: TGTGCCAGCAGCCCAGGACAGGGGGGCACAGATACGCAGTATTTT. Translation: CASSPGQGGTDTQYF.

Many counts were recorded for this clonotype. The chain has TRBV28 and TRBJ1-2; 8 bases agree with TRBD1. Trimming took 1 base from V and 6 from J; bases not matched to a gene: 4. CDR1 and CDR2 (germline): MDHEN, SYDVKM. The CDR3 covers 14 residues. CDR3 protein: CASSLSGTGNGYTF. The CDR3 DNA sequence: TGTGCCAGCAGTTTATCCGGGACAGGAAATGGCTACACCTTC.

The CDR3 nucleotides are TGCAGTGCTAGAATTACGTCTGGGACTAGACAGGAAGAACTGTTTTTT. Its translation: CSARITSGTRQEELFF. The genes are TRBV20-1 and TRBJ1-4; possibly TRBD1 for D (6 bases). Trimming removed 2 bases at V and 12 bases at J, with 25 bases between. This CDR3 has 16 residues. Looked up from germline, CDR1 is DFQATT and CDR2 is SNEGSKA (reference sequence).